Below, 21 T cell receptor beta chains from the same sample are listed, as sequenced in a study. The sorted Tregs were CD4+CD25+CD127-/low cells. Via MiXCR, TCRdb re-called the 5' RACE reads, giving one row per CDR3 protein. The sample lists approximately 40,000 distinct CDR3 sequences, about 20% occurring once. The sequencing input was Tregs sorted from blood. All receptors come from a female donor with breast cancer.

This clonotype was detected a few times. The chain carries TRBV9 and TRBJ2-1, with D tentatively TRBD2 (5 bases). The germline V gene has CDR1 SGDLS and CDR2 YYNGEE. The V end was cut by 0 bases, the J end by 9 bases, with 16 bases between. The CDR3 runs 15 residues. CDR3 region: CASSVGAATGVEQFF. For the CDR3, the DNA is TGTGCCAGCAGCGTAGGGGCAGCGACCGGGGTTGAGCAGTTCTTC.

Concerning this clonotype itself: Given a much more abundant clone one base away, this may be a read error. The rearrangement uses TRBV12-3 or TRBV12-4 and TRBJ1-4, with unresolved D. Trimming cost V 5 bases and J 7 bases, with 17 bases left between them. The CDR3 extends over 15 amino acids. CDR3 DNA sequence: TGTGCCAGCAGTCGGCAGTGGGGAATCGGTGAAAAACTGTTTTTT. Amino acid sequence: CASSRQWGIGEKLFF.

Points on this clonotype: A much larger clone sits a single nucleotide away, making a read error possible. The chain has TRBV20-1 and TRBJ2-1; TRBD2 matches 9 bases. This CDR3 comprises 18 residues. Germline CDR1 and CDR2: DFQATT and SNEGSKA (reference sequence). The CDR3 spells CSARDWRLAASSSNEQFF. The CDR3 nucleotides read TGCAGTGCTAGAGATTGGCGACTAGCGGCGAGCTCCTCCAATGAGCAGTTCTTC.

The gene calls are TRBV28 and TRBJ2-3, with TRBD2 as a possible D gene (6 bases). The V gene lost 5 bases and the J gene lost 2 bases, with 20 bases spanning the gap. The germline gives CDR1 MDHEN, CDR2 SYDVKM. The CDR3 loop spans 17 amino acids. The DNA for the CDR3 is TGTGCCAGCAGTCCAACCCTCGTGGGCGGGACCACAGATACGCAGTATTTT. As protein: CASSPTLVGGTTDTQYF.

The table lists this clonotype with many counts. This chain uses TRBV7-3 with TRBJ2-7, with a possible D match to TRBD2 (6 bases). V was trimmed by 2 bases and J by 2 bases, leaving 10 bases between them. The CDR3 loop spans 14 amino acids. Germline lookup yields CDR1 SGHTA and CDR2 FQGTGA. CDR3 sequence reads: CASSLEGEAYEQYF. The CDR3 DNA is TGTGCCAGCAGCTTAGAAGGGGAGGCCTACGAGCAGTACTTC.

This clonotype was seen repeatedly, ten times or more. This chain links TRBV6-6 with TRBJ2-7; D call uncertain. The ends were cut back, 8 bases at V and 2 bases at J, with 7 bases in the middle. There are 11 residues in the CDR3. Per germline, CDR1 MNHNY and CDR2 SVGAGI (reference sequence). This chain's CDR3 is CASGSPYEQYF. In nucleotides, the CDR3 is TGTGCCAGCGGGTCCCCCTACGAGCAGTACTTC.

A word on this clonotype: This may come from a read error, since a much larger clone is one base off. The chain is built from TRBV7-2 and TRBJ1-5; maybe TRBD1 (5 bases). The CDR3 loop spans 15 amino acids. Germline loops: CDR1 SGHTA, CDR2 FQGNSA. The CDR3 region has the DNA TGTGCCGGCAGACCCGACAGATATAGCAATCAGCCCCAGCATTTT. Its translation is CAGRPDRYSNQPQHF.

The CDR3: CASSIPDRQETQHF. In nucleotides, the CDR3 is TGCGCCAGCAGCATCCCGGACAGACAAGAGACCCAGCATTTT. The chain carries TRBV5-1 and TRBJ1-5, with D possibly TRBD1 on 6 matching bases. Germline values: CDR1 SGHRS, CDR2 YFSETQ. V lost 4 bases and J lost 11, with 19 bases in between. The CDR3 loop spans 14 amino acids.

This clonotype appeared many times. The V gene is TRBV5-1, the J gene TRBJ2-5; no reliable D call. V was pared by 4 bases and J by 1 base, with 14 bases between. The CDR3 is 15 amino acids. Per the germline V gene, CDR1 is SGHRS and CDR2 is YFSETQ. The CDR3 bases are TGCGCCAGCAGCCGAGAAGCACCACTCCAAGAGACCCAGTACTTC. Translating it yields CASSREAPLQETQYF.

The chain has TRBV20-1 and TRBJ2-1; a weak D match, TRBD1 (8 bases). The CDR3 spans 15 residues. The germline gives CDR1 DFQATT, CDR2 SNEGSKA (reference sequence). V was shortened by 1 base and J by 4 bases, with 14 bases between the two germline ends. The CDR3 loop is CSARAHRGGYNEQFF. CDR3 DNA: TGCAGTGCTAGAGCCCACAGGGGGGGTTACAATGAGCAGTTCTTC.

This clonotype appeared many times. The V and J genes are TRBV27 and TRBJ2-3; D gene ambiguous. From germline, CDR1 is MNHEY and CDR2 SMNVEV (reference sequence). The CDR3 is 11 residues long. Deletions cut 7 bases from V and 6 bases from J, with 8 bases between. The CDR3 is CASTASDTQYF. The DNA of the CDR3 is TGTGCCAGCACCGCCTCCGATACGCAGTATTTT.

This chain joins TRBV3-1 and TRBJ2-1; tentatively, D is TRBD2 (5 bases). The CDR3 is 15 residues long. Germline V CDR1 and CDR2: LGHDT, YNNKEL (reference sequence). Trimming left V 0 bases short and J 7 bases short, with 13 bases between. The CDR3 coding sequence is TGTGCCAGCAGCCAAGAAGCGGTTATGGGGAATGAGCAGTTCTTC. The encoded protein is CASSQEAVMGNEQFF.

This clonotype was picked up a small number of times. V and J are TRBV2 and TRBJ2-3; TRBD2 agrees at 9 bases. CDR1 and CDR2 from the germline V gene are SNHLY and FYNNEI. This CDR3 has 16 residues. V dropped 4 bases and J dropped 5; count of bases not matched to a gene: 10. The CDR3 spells CASSGGIAGAGDTQYF. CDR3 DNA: TGTGCCAGCAGTGGAGGAATAGCGGGAGCGGGAGATACGCAGTATTTT.

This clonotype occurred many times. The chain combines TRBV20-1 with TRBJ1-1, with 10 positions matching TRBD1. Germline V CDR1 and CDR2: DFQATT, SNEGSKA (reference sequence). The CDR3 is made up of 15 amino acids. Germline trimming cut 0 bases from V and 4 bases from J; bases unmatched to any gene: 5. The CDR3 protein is CSARDPRTGGTEAFF. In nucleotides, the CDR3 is TGCAGTGCTAGAGATCCCAGGACAGGGGGCACTGAAGCTTTCTTT.

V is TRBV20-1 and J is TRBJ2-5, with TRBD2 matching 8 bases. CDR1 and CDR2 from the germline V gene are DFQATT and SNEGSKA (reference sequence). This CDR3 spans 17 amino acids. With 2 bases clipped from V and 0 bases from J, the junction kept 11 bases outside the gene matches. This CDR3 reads CSARIPLAGVDQETQYF. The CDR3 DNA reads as TGCAGTGCTAGAATCCCGCTAGCGGGCGTAGACCAAGAGACCCAGTACTTC.

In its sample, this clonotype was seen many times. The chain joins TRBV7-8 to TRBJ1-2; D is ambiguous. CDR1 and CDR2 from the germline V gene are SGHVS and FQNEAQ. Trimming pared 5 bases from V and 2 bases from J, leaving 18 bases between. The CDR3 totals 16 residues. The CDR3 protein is CASSRSSGLPNYGYTF. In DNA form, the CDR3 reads TGTGCCAGCAGCCGCTCATCGGGGTTGCCAAACTATGGCTACACCTTC.

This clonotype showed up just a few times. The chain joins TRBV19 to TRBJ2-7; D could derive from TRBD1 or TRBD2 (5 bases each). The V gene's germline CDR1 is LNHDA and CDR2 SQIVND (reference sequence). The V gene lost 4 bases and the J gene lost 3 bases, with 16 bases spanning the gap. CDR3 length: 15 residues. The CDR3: CASSTTGTPGYEQYF. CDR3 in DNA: TGTGCCAGTAGTACGACCGGGACCCCCGGCTACGAGCAGTACTTC.

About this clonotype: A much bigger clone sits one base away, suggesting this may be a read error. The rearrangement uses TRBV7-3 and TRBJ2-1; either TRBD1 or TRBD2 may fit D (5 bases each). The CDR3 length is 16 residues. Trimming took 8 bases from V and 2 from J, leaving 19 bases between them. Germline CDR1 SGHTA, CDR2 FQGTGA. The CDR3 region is CASGYTGTPTYNEQFF. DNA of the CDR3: TGTGCCAGCGGCTACACCGGGACGCCGACCTACAATGAGCAGTTCTTC.

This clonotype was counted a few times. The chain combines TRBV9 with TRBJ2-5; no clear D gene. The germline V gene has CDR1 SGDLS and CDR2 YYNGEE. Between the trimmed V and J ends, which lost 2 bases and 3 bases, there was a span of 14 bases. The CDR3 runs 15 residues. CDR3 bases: TGTGCCAGCAGCGTCTACGTGGGAAATAAAGAGACCCAGTACTTC. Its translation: CASSVYVGNKETQYF.

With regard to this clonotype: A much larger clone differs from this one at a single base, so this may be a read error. CDR3 nucleotide sequence: TGTGCCAGCAATGTAGGGCCCCTGGAGGGCCCAGAGACCCAGTACTTC. It specifies CASNVGPLEGPETQYF. The J gene is TRBJ2-5, the V gene TRBV12-3 or TRBV12-4, with TRBD2 as a possible D gene (6 bases). The CDR3 loop spans 16 amino acids. V was trimmed by 7 bases and J by 4 bases, leaving 22 bases between them.

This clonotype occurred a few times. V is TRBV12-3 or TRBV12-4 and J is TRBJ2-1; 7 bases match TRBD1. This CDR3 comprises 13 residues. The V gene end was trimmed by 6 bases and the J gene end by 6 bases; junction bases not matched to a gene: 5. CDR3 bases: TGTGCCAGCAGGCCAACAGGGGCCAATGAGCAGTTCTTC. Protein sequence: CASRPTGANEQFF.